The next 19 T cell receptor beta chains were all read from a single sample in a study of naive and memory T cell subsets. The beta constant-region primer was an equimolar mix of two oligonucleotides covering TRBC1 and TRBC2. One entry per CDR3 protein results from TCRdb running MiXCR on the UMI-ligation and nested PCR reads. The top ten hold around 1.7% of the sample, which has some 87,000 distinct CDR3 sequences, over 7% seen once. Sequenced sample: central memory CD4+ T cells from blood. The receptors here all came from a human donor in good health.

This clonotype showed up just a few times. The CDR3: CASSYYGATGELFF. Here the CDR3 DNA reads TGTGCCAGCAGTTACTACGGAGCCACCGGGGAGCTGTTTTTT. The rearrangement uses TRBV6-6 and TRBJ2-2; D gene uncertain. The CDR3 length is 14 residues. Germline loops: CDR1 MNHNY, CDR2 SVGAGI (reference sequence). The germline V and J ends were trimmed by 1 base and 4 bases, with 7 bases remaining between them.

At least ten counts were recorded for this clonotype. V and J are TRBV20-1 and TRBJ1-2, with 8 nucleotides matching TRBD1. Germline V gives CDR1 DFQATT, CDR2 SNEGSKA (reference sequence). The V segment lost 3 bases and the J segment 5 bases; nucleotides outside the gene matches: 5. The CDR3 loop spans 13 amino acids. The CDR3 here is CSASEDRVYGYTF. The DNA of the CDR3 is TGCAGTGCTAGTGAGGACAGGGTTTATGGCTACACCTTC.

The sample holds a few counts of this clonotype. CDR3 sequence reads: CASRGDVGANVLTF. The CDR3 DNA sequence: TGTGCCAGCCGAGGGGATGTTGGGGCCAACGTCCTGACTTTC. The chain has TRBV25-1 and TRBJ2-6; either TRBD1 or TRBD2 may supply D (5 bases each). This CDR3 has 14 residues. V lost 8 bases and J lost 3, with 11 bases in between. Germline CDR1 MGHDK, CDR2 SYGVNS. The variable domain in full, with the rest retrieved from reference TRBV25-1 and TRBJ2-6, is EADIYQTPRYLVIGTGKKITLECSQTMGHDKMYWYQQDPGMELHLIHYSYGVNSTEKGDLSSESTVSRIRTEHFPLTLESARPSHTSQYLCASRGDVGANVLTFGAGSRLTVL.

This clonotype turned up a few times. This sequence joins TRBV30 and TRBJ1-6; D is uncertain. Germline V CDR1 and CDR2: GTSNPN, SVGIG (reference sequence). The V end was cut by 2 bases, the J end by 11 bases, with 19 bases between. The CDR3 length is 15 residues. DNA for the CDR3: TGTGCCTGGAGTACACCCTGGTTAATGCGGACACCCCTCCACTTT. Its protein is CAWSTPWLMRTPLHF.

As concerns this clonotype: Compared with germline, one end of the junction differs, possibly owing to a read error. The V gene is TRBV7-9, the J gene TRBJ1-2; D call uncertain. The CDR3 totals 14 residues. CDR1 and CDR2 (germline): SEHNR, FQNEAQ (reference sequence). CDR3 sequence (DNA): TGTGCCAGCAGCTTAGATTTAGCCCTCTATCGCTACACCTTC. Translated, it gives CASSLDLALYRYTF. The whole variable domain, remainder taken from reference TRBV7-9 and TRBJ1-2, is DTGVSQNPRHKITKRGQNVTFRCDPISEHNRLYWYRQTLGQGPEFLTYFQNEAQLEKSRLLSDRFSAERPKGSFSTLEIQRTEQGDSAMYLCASSLDLALYRYTFGSGTRLTVV.

The chain couples TRBV14 to TRBJ2-3; 9 bases are shared with TRBD2. The CDR3 consists of 15 residues. The germline V gene has CDR1 SGHDN and CDR2 FVKESK. With 3 bases clipped from V and 1 base from J, the junction kept 2 bases outside the gene matches. The CDR3 DNA reads TGTGCCAGCAGCCACCAGCGGGGGGGCACAGATACGCAGTATTTT. Its translation: CASSHQRGGTDTQYF.

This clonotype was seen many times. The rearrangement joins TRBV6-6 to TRBJ2-3; maybe TRBD1 (6 bases). The length of the CDR3 is 16 residues. CDR1 and CDR2 (germline): MNHNY, SVGAGI (reference sequence). Trimming removed 5 bases at V and 1 base at J, with 16 bases between. The CDR3 reads CASSGTSKGGTDTQYF. CDR3 coding DNA: TGTGCCAGCAGTGGGACATCCAAAGGAGGCACAGATACGCAGTATTTT.

This clonotype was seen at least ten times. V usage is TRBV6-6 and J usage is TRBJ1-4, with 8 bases lining up with TRBD1. Unmatched junction bases numbered 12, after V lost 6 bases and J lost 6 bases. The CDR3 has 16 residues. From germline, CDR1 is MNHNY and CDR2 SVGAGI (reference sequence). CDR3 in amino acids: CASRYPRDRPDEKLFF. CDR3 coding DNA: TGTGCCAGCAGATACCCCCGGGACAGGCCGGATGAAAAACTGTTTTTT.

This clonotype came up a few times. The chain uses TRBV4-1 and TRBJ2-3, with 16 bases matching TRBD2. V shed 3 bases, J shed 1 base, and the junction held 13 bases outside the gene matches. The CDR3 consists of 21 residues. Germline V lookup: CDR1 MGHRA, CDR2 YSYEKL. The chain's CDR3 is CASSQPGLAGGWGYRTDTQYF. CDR3 bases: TGCGCCAGCAGCCAGCCGGGACTAGCGGGAGGGTGGGGCTATCGCACAGATACGCAGTATTTT.

This clonotype was detected many times. The chain employs TRBV7-6 and TRBJ2-2; 9 nucleotides align to TRBD1. CDR3 length equals 15 residues. Germline CDR1 is SGHVS and CDR2 is FNYEAQ. V lost 5 bases, J lost 6 bases, and 7 bases stayed unmatched. The CDR3 sequence: CASSITGGASGELFF. As DNA, the CDR3 is TGTGCCAGCAGCATAACAGGGGGCGCTTCCGGGGAGCTGTTTTTT.

The chain joins TRBV11-2 to TRBJ2-3; 12 bases fit TRBD2. The CDR3 has 17 amino acids. Losses at the gene ends were 1 base for V and 7 bases for J; bases not matched to a gene: 9. Germline CDR1 SGHAT, CDR2 FQNNGV. This CDR3 reads CASSLVPTSGGPNTQYF. The CDR3, as DNA: TGTGCCAGCAGCTTAGTACCGACTAGCGGGGGCCCCAATACGCAGTATTTT.

This clonotype was found many times. This chain uses TRBV6-6 with TRBJ1-1; D gene ambiguous. Germline CDR1 reads MNHNY; CDR2 reads SVGAGI (reference sequence). CDR3 size: 15 residues. V gave up 6 bases and J gave up 0 bases, with 14 bases separating them. The CDR3 DNA sequence: TGTGCCAGCAGAACCTCGACAACACTGAACACTGAAGCTTTCTTT. This translates into CASRTSTTLNTEAFF.

This clonotype was seen only a few times. The chain links TRBV12-3 or TRBV12-4 to TRBJ1-1, with 7 bases identical to TRBD1. The CDR3 runs 12 residues. Germline trimming cut 5 bases from V and 8 bases from J; bases unmatched to any gene: 5. CDR3 protein: CASSQRTGEAFF. The CDR3, as DNA: TGTGCCAGCAGTCAAAGGACAGGAGAAGCTTTCTTT.

CDR3 sequence reads: CSASDFLYEQYF. The CDR3 DNA is TGCAGCGCATCGGACTTTCTCTACGAGCAGTACTTC. The J gene is TRBJ2-7, the V gene TRBV29-1, with D maybe TRBD2 (5 bases). V was pared by 7 bases and J by 3 bases, with 13 bases between. CDR3 length equals 12 residues. Germline loops: CDR1 SQVTM, CDR2 ANQGSEA.

In this sample, this clonotype turned up many times. The chain employs TRBV12-3 or TRBV12-4 and TRBJ1-2, with 11 positions matching TRBD1. There are 15 residues in the CDR3. The V and J ends lost 2 bases and 8 bases, in that order; junction bases with no gene match: 7. The CDR3 is CASSLTGTGGSGYTF. The CDR3 region has the DNA TGTGCCAGCAGTTTAACGGGGACAGGGGGGAGCGGCTACACCTTC.

The V call is TRBV7-9, the J call TRBJ1-5; TRBD1 is a possible D gene (6 bases). CDR1 is SEHNR, CDR2 FQNEAQ, per germline (reference sequence). The length of the CDR3 is 14 residues. Trimming shortened V by 5 bases and J by 6 bases, and 14 bases separated the two germline ends. CDR3 loop: CASSPDGTLQPQHF. CDR3 DNA sequence: TGTGCCAGCAGCCCAGACGGGACACTTCAGCCCCAGCATTTT.

This clonotype occurred many times. The V and J genes are TRBV4-2 and TRBJ2-3; 11 bases map to TRBD2. Germline V gene lookup returns CDR1 LGHNA and CDR2 YNFKEQ. Unmatched junction bases numbered 12, after V lost 5 bases and J lost 2 bases. This CDR3 region has 18 residues. The CDR3: CASSSRLAGTKFTDTQYF. As DNA, the CDR3 is TGTGCCAGCAGCTCCCGACTAGCGGGGACGAAATTCACAGATACGCAGTATTTT.

The gene calls are TRBV14 and TRBJ2-1; 8 bases fit TRBD2. This CDR3 is built from 17 residues. V shed 4 bases, J shed 7 bases, and the junction held 15 bases outside the gene matches. The germline V gene encodes CDR1 SGHDN and CDR2 FVKESK. The CDR3 DNA sequence: TGTGCCAGCAGCCCGCGCGTTGGGGCGGGGGGAAGGAATGAGCAGTTCTTC. It is translated as CASSPRVGAGGRNEQFF.

This rearrangement joins TRBV24-1 to TRBJ2-3; D ambiguous. Germline V gene sequence: CDR1 KGHDR, CDR2 SFDVKD. This CDR3 comprises 14 residues. The V end was cut by 4 bases, the J end by 6 bases, with 13 bases between. The CDR3 nucleotides are TGTGCCACCAGTGAAGGAGCGCTCCCGGATACGCAGTATTTT. Translating gives CATSEGALPDTQYF.